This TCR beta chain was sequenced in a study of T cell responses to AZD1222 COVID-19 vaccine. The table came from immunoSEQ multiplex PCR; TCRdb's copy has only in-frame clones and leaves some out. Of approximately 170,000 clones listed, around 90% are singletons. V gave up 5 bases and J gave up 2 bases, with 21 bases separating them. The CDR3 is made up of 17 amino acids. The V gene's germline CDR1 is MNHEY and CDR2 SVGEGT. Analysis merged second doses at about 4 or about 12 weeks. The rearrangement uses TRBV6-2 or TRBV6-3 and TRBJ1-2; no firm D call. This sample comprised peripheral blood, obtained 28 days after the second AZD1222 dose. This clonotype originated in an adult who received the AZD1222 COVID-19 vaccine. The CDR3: CASSLLGVQSSNYGYTF. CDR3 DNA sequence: TGTGCCAGCAGTCTTCTCGGGGTCCAATCTTCCAACTATGGCTACACCTTC.